One sample yielded the 26 T cell receptor beta chains listed below, sequenced in a study of technical replicates of blood from a handful of donors. Using immunoSEQ multiplex PCR, the repertoire was profiled, and TCRdb retains in-frame clones only, with some absent. The sample includes about 85,000 clones, 90% to 95% of them seen just once. The source material was T cells isolated from PBMCs. The receptor source for this set is a human donor in good health.

The chain uses TRBV19 and TRBJ2-7; 14 nucleotides match TRBD2. V was pared by 5 bases and J by 0 bases, with 9 bases of the junction left unmatched. From germline, CDR1 is LNHDA and CDR2 SQIVND (reference sequence). This CDR3 region has 18 residues. CDR3 region: CASSPTSGRALYSYEQYF. DNA of the CDR3: TGTGCCAGTAGTCCGACTAGCGGGAGGGCCCTATACTCCTACGAGCAGTACTTC. Variable domain in full (rest from reference TRBV19 and TRBJ2-7): DGGITQSPKYLFRKEGQNVTLSCEQNLNHDAMYWYRQDPGQGLRLIYYSQIVNDFQKGDIAEGYSVSREKKESFPLTVTSAQKNPTAFYLCASSPTSGRALYSYEQYFGPGTRLTVT.

This chain uses TRBV7-9 with TRBJ2-7, with D maybe TRBD1 (6 bases). Germline lookup yields CDR1 SEHNR and CDR2 FQNEAQ (reference sequence). This CDR3 is 13 amino acids long. The V end lost 4 bases, the J end lost 0 bases, and 7 bases lay between the germline ends. Written as DNA, the CDR3 is TGTGCCAGCAGCTGGGGGCTCTCCTACGAGCAGTACTTC. This sequence encodes CASSWGLSYEQYF. The full variable domain, with the rest looked up from reference TRBV7-9 and TRBJ2-7, is DTGVSQNPRHKITKRGQNVTFRCDPISEHNRLYWYRQTLGQGPEFLTYFQNEAQLEKSRLLSDRFSAERPKGSFSTLEIQRTEQGDSAMYLCASSWGLSYEQYFGPGTRLTVT.

V and J are TRBV2 and TRBJ1-4; D possibly corresponds to TRBD1 (6 bases). Germline-derived CDR1 and CDR2 are SNHLY and FYNNEI. CDR3 length: 17 residues. V shed 1 base and J shed 0 bases, with 12 bases lying between them. CDR3 amino acids: CASSEGQGFATNEKLFF. The DNA of the CDR3 is TGTGCCAGCAGTGAAGGTCAGGGGTTCGCAACTAATGAAAAACTGTTTTTT.

This clone is a singleton in its sample. The gene calls are TRBV4-2 and TRBJ1-4; D gene uncertain. Trimming took off 5 bases at V and 0 bases at J, with 10 bases between the two ends. CDR3 size: 15 residues. Germline CDR1 LGHNA, CDR2 YNFKEQ. CDR3 protein: CASSSRVATNEKLFF. The CDR3, as DNA: TGTGCCAGCAGCTCCCGGGTAGCAACTAATGAAAAACTGTTTTTT.

The chain recombines TRBV5-1 with TRBJ1-1, with no clear D. There are 14 residues in the CDR3. Germline assignment: CDR1 SGHRS and CDR2 YFSETQ. Trimming cost V 3 bases and J 1 base, with 10 bases left between them. The CDR3: CASSSYSKNTEAFF. CDR3 coding DNA: TGCGCCAGCAGCTCGTACTCAAAGAACACTGAAGCTTTCTTT.

The V gene is TRBV10-3, the J gene TRBJ2-5; TRBD1 aligns across 10 bases. The CDR3 runs to 12 residues. Looked up from germline, CDR1 is ENHRY and CDR2 is SYGVKD. This CDR3 reads CATGTGEETQYF. CDR3 nucleotide sequence: TGTGCTACCGGGACAGGGGAAGAGACCCAGTACTTC.

This sequence joins TRBV27 and TRBJ2-7, with a possible D match to TRBD2 (5 bases). CDR3 length equals 13 residues. Looked up from germline, CDR1 is MNHEY and CDR2 is SMNVEV (reference sequence). Trimming stripped 3 bases from V and 1 base from J, with 7 bases between. In DNA, the CDR3 is TGTGCCAGCAGTTTCTCGGGATCCTACGAGCAGTACTTC. Protein sequence: CASSFSGSYEQYF.

The chain combines TRBV5-6 with TRBJ2-7, with TRBD1 identical over 7 bases. The CDR3 consists of 14 residues. V was clipped by 4 bases and J by 3 bases; unmatched bases: 7. Looked up from germline, CDR1 is SGHDT and CDR2 is YYEEEE. CDR3 residues: CASSPRDRDYEQYF. CDR3 DNA sequence: TGTGCCAGCAGCCCCCGGGACAGAGACTACGAGCAGTACTTC. Variable domain in full (rest from reference TRBV5-6 and TRBJ2-7): DAGVTQSPTHLIKTRGQQVTLRCSPKSGHDTVSWYQQALGQGPQFIFQYYEEEERQRGNFPDRFSGHQFPNYSSELNVNALLLGDSALYLCASSPRDRDYEQYFGPGTRLTVT.

This chain connects TRBV12-2 to TRBJ1-3; the table gives TRBD1 as D, unverified against the DNA. TRBV12-2 is a pseudogene locus. CDR3 length: 13 residues. The CDR3 spells CASRTGQGNTIYF. The CDR3 coding sequence is TGTGCAAGTCGCACCGGACAGGGAAACACCATATATTTT.

This rearrangement joins TRBV29-1 to TRBJ2-1; 14 bases fit TRBD2. The V gene's germline CDR1 is SQVTM and CDR2 ANQGSEA. The CDR3 is 15 amino acids. V lost 1 base, J lost 7 bases, and 3 bases stayed unmatched. Here the CDR3 reads CSVEGLAGGWNEQFF. CDR3 sequence (DNA): TGCAGCGTTGAAGGACTAGCGGGAGGGTGGAATGAGCAGTTCTTC.

The J gene is TRBJ2-3, the V gene TRBV11-3; D may be TRBD2 (5 bases). Germline assignment: CDR1 SGHNT and CDR2 YENEEA. Trimming left V 8 bases short and J 4 bases short, with 13 bases between. The CDR3 is 13 residues long. CDR3 in amino acids: CASGLARADTQYF. DNA of the CDR3: TGTGCCAGCGGGCTAGCACGGGCAGATACGCAGTATTTT.

This chain joins TRBV7-8 and TRBJ1-3, with 7 bases that match TRBD1. Germline loops: CDR1 SGHVS, CDR2 FQNEAQ. The V segment lost 2 bases and the J segment 4 bases; nucleotides outside the gene matches: 5. This CDR3 region has 15 residues. CDR3 sequence: CASSLHRGEGNTIYF. For the CDR3, the DNA is TGTGCCAGCAGCTTACACAGGGGAGAGGGAAACACCATATATTTT.

The V and J genes are TRBV11-3 and TRBJ2-5, with D maybe TRBD1 (5 bases). CDR3 size: 17 residues. CDR1 is SGHNT, CDR2 YENEEA, per germline. V lost 5 bases and J lost 0, with 19 bases in between. The CDR3 sequence: CASSRGSWPANQETQYF. The CDR3 DNA reads TGTGCCAGCAGCAGGGGTAGCTGGCCTGCTAACCAAGAGACCCAGTACTTC.

The rearrangement joins TRBV9 to TRBJ2-1, with D possibly TRBD2 on 5 matching bases. V shed 0 bases and J shed 6 bases, with 16 bases lying between them. Per germline, CDR1 SGDLS and CDR2 YYNGEE. The CDR3 loop spans 16 amino acids. CDR3 amino acids: CASSVETNRRGNEQFF. DNA of the CDR3: TGTGCCAGCAGCGTAGAAACTAATCGCCGGGGCAATGAGCAGTTCTTC.

The chain couples TRBV9 to TRBJ2-7; 7 nucleotides match TRBD1. V was clipped by 0 bases and J by 3 bases; unmatched bases: 6. The CDR3 covers 15 residues. Looked up from germline, CDR1 is SGDLS and CDR2 is YYNGEE. The CDR3 nucleotides read TGTGCCAGCAGCGTAGAGGGACAGCTTCACTACGAGCAGTACTTC. Translating it yields CASSVEGQLHYEQYF.

This clone was recorded only once. The chain couples TRBV27 to TRBJ1-4; no firm D call. The V end was cut by 5 bases, the J end by 5 bases, with 12 bases between. This CDR3 is built from 14 residues. Germline loops: CDR1 MNHEY, CDR2 SMNVEV (reference sequence). CDR3 residues: CASSPMTGNEKLFF. DNA for the CDR3: TGTGCCAGCAGTCCGATGACGGGAAATGAAAAACTGTTTTTT.

The rearrangement joins TRBV10-3 to TRBJ2-7; 9 nucleotides agree with TRBD1. V lost 2 bases, J lost 5 bases, and 4 bases stayed unmatched. Germline CDR1 and CDR2: ENHRY and SYGVKD. The CDR3 totals 14 residues. CDR3 coding DNA: TGTGCCATCAGTGAGGGGGACAGGGTCAACGAGCAGTACTTC. This translates into CAISEGDRVNEQYF.

The chain has TRBV18 and TRBJ1-4; D unresolved. The CDR3 is 16 amino acids. V was cut by 3 bases and J by 2 bases, with 13 bases left in between. Germline lookup yields CDR1 KGHSH and CDR2 LQKENI. The CDR3 region has the DNA TGTGCCAGCTCACCCGCCCTCGACTGGACTAATGAAAAACTGTTTTTT. Translated, it gives CASSPALDWTNEKLFF.

The chain links TRBV11-2 to TRBJ2-5, with TRBD2 identical over 11 bases. This CDR3 has 16 amino acids. With 0 bases clipped from V and 9 bases from J, the junction kept 9 bases outside the gene matches. Germline CDR1 and CDR2: SGHAT and FQNNGV. The CDR3: CASSLEVAGGRGAQYF. The CDR3 DNA sequence: TGTGCCAGCAGCTTAGAGGTAGCGGGAGGGCGTGGGGCCCAGTACTTC.

This chain joins TRBV7-9 and TRBJ2-7; 9 positions agree with TRBD1. This CDR3 contains 14 residues. Germline CDR1 SEHNR, CDR2 FQNEAQ (reference sequence). Trimming removed 4 bases from V and 5 bases from J; junction bases left unmatched: 6. The CDR3 nucleotides are TGTGCCAGCAGCTGGACAGGGGTGGAAAACGAGCAGTACTTC. Its translation: CASSWTGVENEQYF.

The chain has TRBV10-3 and TRBJ2-1; 9 nucleotides line up with TRBD2. The CDR3 runs to 18 residues. J was trimmed by 6 bases and V by 2 bases; bases with no gene match: 14. In germline, CDR1 is ENHRY, CDR2 SYGVKD. CDR3 sequence reads: CAISETDLGLAQINEQFF. CDR3 DNA: TGTGCCATCAGTGAGACTGATTTAGGACTAGCGCAGATCAATGAGCAGTTCTTC.

J is TRBJ1-2 and V is TRBV7-8, with a tentative D call TRBD1 (6 bases). Trimming removed 1 base at V and 4 bases at J, with 10 bases between. Germline V gives CDR1 SGHVS, CDR2 FQNEAQ. The CDR3 is made up of 14 amino acids. The CDR3 loop is CASSLVGGAYGYTF. The CDR3 region has the DNA TGTGCCAGCAGCTTAGTGGGGGGGGCCTATGGCTACACCTTC.

The chain joins TRBV7-9 to TRBJ2-7; TRBD1 matches at 7 bases. From germline, CDR1 is SEHNR and CDR2 FQNEAQ (reference sequence). The CDR3 is 13 residues long. The ends lost 5 bases at V and 3 bases at J; junction bases unmatched: 4. The CDR3 loop reads CASSHGTVYEQYF. The CDR3 bases are TGTGCCAGCAGCCACGGGACAGTCTACGAGCAGTACTTC.

The gene calls are TRBV11-3 and TRBJ2-3; TRBD1 might be the D (6 bases). Germline V gives CDR1 SGHNT, CDR2 YENEEA. The CDR3 consists of 15 residues. Trimming pared 2 bases from V and 2 bases from J, leaving 11 bases between. The DNA of the CDR3 is TGTGCCAGCAGCTTATTGGGGACAAACACAGATACGCAGTATTTT. The encoded protein is CASSLLGTNTDTQYF.

The chain recombines TRBV5-1 with TRBJ1-1, with 9 bases aligning to TRBD1. V was pared by 0 bases and J by 0 bases, with 15 bases of the junction left unmatched. The CDR3 is 20 amino acids. CDR1 and CDR2 from the germline V gene are SGHRS and YFSETQ. For the CDR3, the DNA is TGCGCCAGCAGCTTGGTACGCCCCAACAGGGGGCGACCCATGAACACTGAAGCTTTCTTT. It is translated as CASSLVRPNRGRPMNTEAFF.

The chain combines TRBV5-1 with TRBJ1-2, with TRBD1 identical over 9 bases. V trimming: 1 base; J trimming: 5 bases; junction bases outside the gene matches: 6. The CDR3 sequence is 15 residues long. The germline V gene has CDR1 SGHRS and CDR2 YFSETQ. The CDR3 DNA is TGCGCCAGCAGCTTGAGGACAGGGGACCTTTATGGCTACACCTTC. Its protein is CASSLRTGDLYGYTF.